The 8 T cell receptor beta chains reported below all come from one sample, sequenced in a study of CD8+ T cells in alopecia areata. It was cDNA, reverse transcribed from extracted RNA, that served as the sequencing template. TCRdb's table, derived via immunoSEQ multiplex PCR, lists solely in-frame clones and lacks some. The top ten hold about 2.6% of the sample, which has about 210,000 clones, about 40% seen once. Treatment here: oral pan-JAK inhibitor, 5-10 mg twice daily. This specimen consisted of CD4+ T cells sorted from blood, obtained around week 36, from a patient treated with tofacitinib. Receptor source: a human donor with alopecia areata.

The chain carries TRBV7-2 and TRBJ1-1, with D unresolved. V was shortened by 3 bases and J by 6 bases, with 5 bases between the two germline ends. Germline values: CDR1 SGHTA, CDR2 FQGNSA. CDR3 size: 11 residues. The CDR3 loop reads CASSFYSEAFF. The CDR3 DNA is TGTGCCAGCAGCTTTTATTCTGAAGCTTTCTTT.

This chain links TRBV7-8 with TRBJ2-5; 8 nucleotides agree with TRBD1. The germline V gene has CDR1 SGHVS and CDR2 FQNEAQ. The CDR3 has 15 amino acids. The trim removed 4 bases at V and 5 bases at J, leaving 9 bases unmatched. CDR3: CASSSRQGSRETQYF. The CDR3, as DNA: TGTGCCAGCAGCTCGCGACAGGGGAGTAGGGAGACCCAGTACTTC.

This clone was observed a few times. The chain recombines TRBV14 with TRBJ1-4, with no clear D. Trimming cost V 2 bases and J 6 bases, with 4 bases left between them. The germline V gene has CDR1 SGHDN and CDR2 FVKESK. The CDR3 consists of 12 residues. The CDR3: CASSQFHEKLFF. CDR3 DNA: TGTGCCAGCAGCCAATTCCATGAAAAACTGTTTTTT.

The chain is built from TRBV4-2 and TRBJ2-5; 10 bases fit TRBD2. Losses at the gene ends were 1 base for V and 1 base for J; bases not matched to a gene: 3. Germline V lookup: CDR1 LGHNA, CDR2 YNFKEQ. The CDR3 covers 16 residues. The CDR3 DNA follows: TGTGCCAGCAGCCAAGCGTTAGCGGGAGGCCAAGAGACCCAGTACTTC. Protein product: CASSQALAGGQETQYF.

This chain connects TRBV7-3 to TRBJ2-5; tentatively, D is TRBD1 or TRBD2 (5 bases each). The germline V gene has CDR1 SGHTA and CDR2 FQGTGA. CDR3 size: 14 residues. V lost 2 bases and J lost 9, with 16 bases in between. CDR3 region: CASSLVDVRGAQYF. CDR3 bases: TGTGCCAGCAGCTTAGTGGACGTTCGAGGGGCCCAGTACTTC.

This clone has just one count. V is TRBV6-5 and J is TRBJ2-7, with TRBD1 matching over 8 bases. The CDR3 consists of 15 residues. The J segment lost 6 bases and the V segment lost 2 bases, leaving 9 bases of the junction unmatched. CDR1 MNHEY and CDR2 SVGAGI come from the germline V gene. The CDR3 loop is CASSYLGTGGSEQYF. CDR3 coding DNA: TGTGCCAGCAGTTACCTCGGGACAGGAGGAAGCGAGCAGTACTTC.

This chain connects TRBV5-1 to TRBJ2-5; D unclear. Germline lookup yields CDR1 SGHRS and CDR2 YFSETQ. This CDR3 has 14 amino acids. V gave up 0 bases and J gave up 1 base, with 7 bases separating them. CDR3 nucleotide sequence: TGCGCCAGCAGCTTGGTTATAGCCCAAGAGACCCAGTACTTC. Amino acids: CASSLVIAQETQYF.

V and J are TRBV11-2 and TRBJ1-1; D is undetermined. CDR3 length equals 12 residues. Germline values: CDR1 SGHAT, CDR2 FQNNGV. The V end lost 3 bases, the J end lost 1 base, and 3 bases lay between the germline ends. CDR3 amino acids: CASSLANTEAFF. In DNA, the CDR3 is TGTGCCAGCAGCTTGGCGAACACTGAAGCTTTCTTT.